The source of this T cell receptor (beta chain) is a study of blood T cell repertoires in COVID-19. Study-level background: PBMCs, B-cell-depleted T cells, or T cells provided the cDNA or gDNA that made up the material.

Trimming cost V 5 bases and J 8 bases, with 24 bases left between them. Germline CDR1 reads SGHTA; CDR2 reads FQGTGA. This CDR3 region has 16 residues. Original data processing: Estimation of nucleated cell counts relied on the amplification of reference gene primers. Repertoires were generated with immunoSEQ multiplex PCR, while TCRdb's copy carries only in-frame clones and drops some. The V and J calls and clone size are taken from that table; D and trimming were inferred from the DNA. The table shows under 200,000 clones, with around 80% occurring only once. Study members were between about 18 and 100 years old and lived in approximately 25 US regions. Participant-given clinical history determined each cohort assignment.

The V and J genes are TRBV7-3 and TRBJ1-1, with D unresolved. The TCR originated in a woman between 45 and 65 years old in a cohort exposed to, infected with or recovered from COVID-19 (not recorded which). Material for sequencing was PBMCs or T cells enriched from blood (not recorded which). CDR3 nucleotides: TGTGCCAGCAGCCTTCAAAGGATTGGCGCGGAAGCGGAAGCTTTCTTT. Amino acids: CASSLQRIGAEAEAFF.